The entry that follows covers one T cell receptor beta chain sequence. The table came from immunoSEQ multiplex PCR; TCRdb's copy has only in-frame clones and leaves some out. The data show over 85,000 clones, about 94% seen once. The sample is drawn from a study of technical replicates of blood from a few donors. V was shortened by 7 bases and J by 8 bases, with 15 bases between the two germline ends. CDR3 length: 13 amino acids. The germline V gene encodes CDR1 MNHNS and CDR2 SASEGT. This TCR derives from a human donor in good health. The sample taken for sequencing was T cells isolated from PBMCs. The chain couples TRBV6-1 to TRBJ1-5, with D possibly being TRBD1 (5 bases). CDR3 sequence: CASTPRASEPQHF. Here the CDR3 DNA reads TGTGCCAGCACCCCCAGGGCCTCGGAGCCCCAGCATTTT.